The 12 T cell receptor beta chains reported below all come from one sample, sequenced in a study of T cell responses to AZD1222 COVID-19 vaccine. Sequencing was performed with immunoSEQ multiplex PCR; in TCRdb, only in-frame clones are kept and a portion is missing. The sample contains 150,000 to 200,000 clones, roughly nine tenths of which appear only once. Source: peripheral blood, taken 28 days after the second AZD1222 dose. The receptors were sampled from an adult who received the AZD1222 COVID-19 vaccine.

The chain has TRBV5-1 and TRBJ2-2, with no clear D. This CDR3 has 13 residues. Germline V gene sequence: CDR1 SGHRS, CDR2 YFSETQ. Trimming removed 3 bases at V and 11 bases at J, with 14 bases between. The CDR3 coding sequence is TGCGCCAGCAGCTCTACGGACGTCGGCGAGCTGTTTTTT. This gives the protein CASSSTDVGELFF.

In DNA form, the CDR3 reads TGTGCCAGCAGAAGGAGGGGGGGACCCTACGAGCAGTACTTC. Protein sequence: CASRRRGGPYEQYF. The rearrangement uses TRBV27 and TRBJ2-7; D is perhaps TRBD2 (7 bases). The CDR3 consists of 14 residues. V gave up 6 bases and J gave up 2 bases, with 14 bases separating them. Germline V gene data show CDR1 as MNHEY and CDR2 as SMNVEV (reference sequence).

The chain is built from TRBV11-3 and TRBJ1-4, with D perhaps matching TRBD1 (5 bases). V was cut by 4 bases and J by 10 bases, with 16 bases left in between. CDR3 length: 14 amino acids. Germline assignment: CDR1 SGHNT and CDR2 YENEEA. CDR3 in amino acids: CASSSGTPSGKLFF. The CDR3 bases are TGTGCCAGCAGCTCAGGGACCCCGAGCGGAAAACTGTTTTTT. The full variable domain, rest sourced from reference TRBV11-3 and TRBJ1-4, is EAGVVQSPRYKIIEKKQPVAFWCNPISGHNTLYWYLQNLGQGPELLIRYENEEAVDDSQLPKDRFSAERLKGVDSTLKIQPAELGDSAVYLCASSSGTPSGKLFFGSGTQLSVL.

This sequence joins TRBV7-9 and TRBJ2-7; 9 bases line up with TRBD2. Germline V lookup: CDR1 SEHNR, CDR2 FQNEAQ (reference sequence). CDR3 length: 15 amino acids. The J segment lost 3 bases and the V segment lost 5 bases, leaving 8 bases of the junction unmatched. The CDR3 bases are TGTGCCAGCAGCCAGAGCGGGGGGACAGTCTACGAGCAGTACTTC. It is translated as CASSQSGGTVYEQYF.

This rearrangement joins TRBV5-1 to TRBJ2-7; possible D gene TRBD1, 6 bases. Trimming pared 0 bases from V and 5 bases from J, leaving 21 bases between. The CDR3 loop spans 17 amino acids. Germline assignment: CDR1 SGHRS and CDR2 YFSETQ. CDR3 DNA: TGCGCCAGCAGCTTGGCTCTAACAGGGTCCGGACCCCACGAGCAGTACTTC. Its translation is CASSLALTGSGPHEQYF.

The chain uses TRBV19 and TRBJ1-5; no definite D call. Trimming removed 6 bases from V and 2 bases from J, with 14 bases in between. The CDR3 consists of 15 residues. Germline V gene sequence: CDR1 LNHDA, CDR2 SQIVND (reference sequence). The CDR3 region is CASSRGWTGNQPQHF. As DNA, the CDR3 is TGTGCCAGTAGCCGAGGGTGGACGGGCAATCAGCCCCAGCATTTT.

The chain combines TRBV19 with TRBJ1-3, with D unclear. Between the trimmed V and J ends, which lost 4 bases and 4 bases, there was a span of 14 bases. Germline values: CDR1 LNHDA, CDR2 SQIVND (reference sequence). This CDR3 has 15 residues. As DNA, the CDR3 is TGTGCCAGTAGTAAAGGCCCGGGCGCCGGAAACACCATATATTTT. Protein: CASSKGPGAGNTIYF.

This clone has only one observation. The V and J genes are TRBV3-1 (or the pseudogene TRBV3-2) and TRBJ1-5; TRBD1 agrees at 8 bases. The CDR3 extends over 13 amino acids. CDR1 is LGHDT and CDR2 is YNNKEL in the germline V gene (reference sequence). V shed 3 bases, J shed 5 bases, and the junction held 0 bases outside the gene matches. CDR3 region: CASSQTGDQPQHF. CDR3 nucleotide sequence: TGTGCCAGCAGCCAGACAGGGGATCAGCCCCAGCATTTT.

This clone is a singleton in its sample. This chain connects TRBV20-1 to TRBJ2-7, with TRBD2 as a possible D gene (6 bases). V dropped 3 bases and J dropped 4 bases, with 13 bases sitting between them. The CDR3 totals 13 residues. Germline V gives CDR1 DFQATT, CDR2 SNEGSKA (reference sequence). The CDR3 nucleotides read TGCAGTGCTAGTCAGTCCGGGGGTTACGAGCAGTACTTC. Translated: CSASQSGGYEQYF.

There are a few counts of this clone. CDR3 nucleotides: TGTGCCATCAGTGACAGCAGAGCCCCCTACGAGCAGTACTTC. Translating it yields CAISDSRAPYEQYF. This chain uses TRBV10-3 with TRBJ2-7; D not resolved. The ends were cut back, 3 bases at V and 2 bases at J, with 11 bases in the middle. The germline gives CDR1 ENHRY, CDR2 SYGVKD. The CDR3 has 14 residues.

The chain uses TRBV30 and TRBJ1-2; no reliable D call. V dropped 0 bases and J dropped 5 bases, with 19 bases sitting between them. The CDR3 loop spans 16 amino acids. Germline-derived CDR1 and CDR2 are GTSNPN and SVGIG (reference sequence). CDR3 protein: CAWSVGTAGGIYGYTF. CDR3 sequence (DNA): TGTGCCTGGAGTGTAGGAACAGCGGGTGGGATTTATGGCTACACCTTC.

This chain joins TRBV11-2 and TRBJ2-5, with TRBD2 matching over 9 bases. The length of the CDR3 is 16 residues. With 5 bases clipped from V and 2 bases from J, the junction kept 9 bases outside the gene matches. The germline V gene encodes CDR1 SGHAT and CDR2 FQNNGV. The CDR3 DNA reads TGTGCCAGCAGCCCATGGACTAGCGCAATACAAGAGACCCAGTACTTC. This translates into CASSPWTSAIQETQYF.